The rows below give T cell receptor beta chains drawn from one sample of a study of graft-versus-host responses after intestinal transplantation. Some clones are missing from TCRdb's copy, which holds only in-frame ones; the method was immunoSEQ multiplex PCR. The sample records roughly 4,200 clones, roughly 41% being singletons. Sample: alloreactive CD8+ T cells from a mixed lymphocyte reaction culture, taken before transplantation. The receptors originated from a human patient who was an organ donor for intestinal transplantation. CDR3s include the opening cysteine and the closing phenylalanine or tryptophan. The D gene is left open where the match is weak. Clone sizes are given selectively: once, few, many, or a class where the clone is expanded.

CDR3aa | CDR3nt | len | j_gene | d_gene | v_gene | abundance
CASSPQTSGTGAYEQYF | TGTGCCAGCAGCCCACAAACCTCCGGGACAGGGGCCTACGAGCAGTACTTC | 17 | TRBJ2-7 | TRBD1 | TRBV7-9 | .
CSVEQGGRETQYF | TGCAGCGTTGAGCAAGGGGGCAGGGAGACCCAGTACTTC | 13 | TRBJ2-5 | TRBD1 | TRBV29-1 | few
CASSLGGEKLFF | TGCGCCAGCAGCTTAGGGGGAGAAAAACTGTTTTTT | 12 | TRBJ1-4 | . | TRBV5-1 | .
CASSFTGYQETQYF | TGCGCCAGCAGCTTCACAGGGTACCAAGAGACCCAGTACTTC | 14 | TRBJ2-5 | . | TRBV5-1 | .
CASSQSSGTSAGELFF | TGCGCCAGCAGCCAGTCCTCCGGGACTAGCGCCGGGGAGCTGTTTTTT | 16 | TRBJ2-2 | TRBD2 | TRBV4-1 | medium-sized
CASSPAGGSYEQYF | TGTGCCAGCAGCCCCGCGGGAGGGTCCTACGAGCAGTACTTC | 14 | TRBJ2-7 | TRBD2 | TRBV9 | .
CASSQVGLAGVWETQYF | TGCGCCAGCAGCCAAGTAGGACTAGCGGGAGTCTGGGAGACCCAGTACTTC | 17 | TRBJ2-5 | TRBD2 | TRBV4-1 | once
CASSLGWSGLAGAYEQYF | TGTGCCAGCAGCTTGGGGTGGTCGGGACTAGCGGGAGCCTACGAGCAGTACTTC | 18 | TRBJ2-7 | TRBD2 | TRBV5-5 | large
CAWSLRGIENNEQFF | TGTGCATGGAGTCTTCGGGGAATCGAAAACAATGAGCAGTTCTTC | 15 | TRBJ2-1 | . | TRBV30 | .
CASPMGRGQSYEQYF | TGCGCCAGCCCAATGGGCAGGGGTCAATCCTACGAGCAGTACTTC | 15 | TRBJ2-7 | . | TRBV5-1 | few
CASSPDRGDEAFF | TGTGCCAGTAGCCCCGACAGGGGAGATGAAGCTTTCTTT | 13 | TRBJ1-1 | TRBD1 | TRBV19 | .
CASSLIVAGLNEQFF | TGTGCCAGCAGCTTAATCGTAGCGGGACTAAATGAGCAGTTCTTC | 15 | TRBJ2-1 | TRBD2 | TRBV7-9 | medium-sized
CASEGGTEAFF | TGCGCCAGCGAGGGGGGGACTGAAGCTTTCTTT | 11 | TRBJ1-1 | . | TRBV4-3 | .
CAISDLAAALGYEQYF | TGTGCCATCAGTGACCTAGCGGCGGCCCTCGGCTACGAGCAGTACTTC | 16 | TRBJ2-7 | TRBD2 | TRBV10-3 | few
CASRLRGLPHQETQYF | TGTGCCAGCAGGCTCCGGGGGTTACCCCACCAAGAGACCCAGTACTTC | 16 | TRBJ2-5 | . | TRBV9 | .
CASSDLKQYF | TGTGCCAGCAGCGACTTGAAGCAGTACTTC | 10 | TRBJ2-7 | . | TRBV9 | medium-sized
CASSQTTSYEQYF | TGTGCCAGCAGCCAAACCACTTCCTACGAGCAGTACTTC | 13 | TRBJ2-7 | . | TRBV4-1 | few
CASSLGHADTQYF | TGTGCCAGCAGCTTGGGGCACGCAGATACGCAGTATTTT | 13 | TRBJ2-3 | . | TRBV5-6 | .
CASSLTRDSDTQYF | TGTGCCAGCAGTTTAACGAGGGACTCGGATACGCAGTATTTT | 14 | TRBJ2-3 | . | TRBV27 | once
CASRLQASVETQYF | TGTGCCAGCAGGTTACAGGCGTCGGTGGAGACCCAGTACTTC | 14 | TRBJ2-5 | . | TRBV28 | .
CAISVNQGYQETQYF | TGTGCCATCAGTGTTAATCAGGGTTACCAAGAGACCCAGTACTTC | 15 | TRBJ2-5 | . | TRBV10-3 | .
CASSYSIILAKNEQFF | TGTGCCAGCAGTTACTCAATTATTTTAGCGAAAAATGAGCAGTTCTTC | 16 | TRBJ2-1 | . | TRBV6-5 | .
CASSFSPVWTGDGYTF | TGTGCCAGCAGTTTCTCCCCAGTTTGGACAGGGGATGGCTACACCTTC | 16 | TRBJ1-2 | TRBD1 | TRBV6-5 | .
CASSLFGTSGRNEQFF | TGTGCCAGCAGTTTATTCGGGACTAGCGGGAGGAATGAGCAGTTCTTC | 16 | TRBJ2-1 | TRBD2 | TRBV27 | few
CASSLSEGFPHGAGSNQPQHF | TGTGCCAGCAGTTTATCGGAAGGTTTTCCCCACGGAGCGGGATCCAATCAGCCCCAGCATTTT | 21 | TRBJ1-5 | . | TRBV27 | .
CAGTPGDRSYEQYF | TGTGCCGGGACCCCGGGGGACAGATCCTACGAGCAGTACTTC | 14 | TRBJ2-7 | . | TRBV7-9 | few
CASRLASTDTQYF | TGTGCCAGTCGACTAGCGAGCACAGATACGCAGTATTTT | 13 | TRBJ2-3 | TRBD2 | TRBV6-1 | few
CASSSRGDNTEAFF | TGTGCCAGCAGCTCCCGGGGGGATAACACTGAAGCTTTCTTT | 14 | TRBJ1-1 | . | TRBV9 | .
CASSPKPGLYEQYF | TGTGCCAGCTCACCAAAGCCAGGGTTATACGAGCAGTACTTC | 14 | TRBJ2-7 | . | TRBV18 | .
CASRETGDNTEAFF | TGTGCCAGCAGAGAGACAGGGGACAACACTGAAGCTTTCTTT | 14 | TRBJ1-1 | TRBD1 | TRBV6-6 | .
CASRRGFIVPTRETQYF | TGCGCCAGCAGGAGGGGGTTCATCGTCCCCACAAGGGAGACCCAGTACTTC | 17 | TRBJ2-5 | . | TRBV5-1 | .
CASSPRLAGPYNEQFF | TGTGCCAGCAGTCCCCGACTAGCGGGACCCTACAATGAGCAGTTCTTC | 16 | TRBJ2-1 | TRBD2 | TRBV27 | .
CASSQGWDRYGYTF | TGCGCCAGCAGCCAAGGCTGGGACAGATATGGCTACACCTTC | 14 | TRBJ1-2 | TRBD1 | TRBV4-3 | .
CASSSPPRVGSTEAFF | TGTGCCAGCAGTTCCCCTCCGAGGGTTGGGAGCACTGAAGCTTTCTTT | 16 | TRBJ1-1 | . | TRBV28 | .
CASSLGVVRAGANVLTF | TGTGCCAGCAGCTTAGGCGTCGTGAGGGCTGGGGCCAACGTCCTGACTTTC | 17 | TRBJ2-6 | . | TRBV11-2 | .
CASSDSGGQGWANVLTF | TGTGCCAGCAGTGACTCGGGGGGGCAGGGCTGGGCCAACGTCCTGACTTTC | 17 | TRBJ2-6 | . | TRBV6-4 | .
CASSLVGRPGGDGYTF | TGTGCCAGCAGCTTGGTGGGTCGGCCAGGGGGTGATGGCTACACCTTC | 16 | TRBJ1-2 | TRBD1 | TRBV5-5 | .
CASRLTGINNQPQHF | TGTGCCAGCAGATTGACAGGGATAAACAATCAGCCCCAGCATTTT | 15 | TRBJ1-5 | TRBD1 | TRBV6-1 | .
CASSLLGSFGYTF | TGTGCCAGCAGTTTATTGGGGAGTTTTGGCTACACCTTC | 13 | TRBJ1-2 | . | TRBV28 | .
CASSYNRGSAGGKVLAKNIQYF | TGTGCTAGCAGCTACAATCGAGGGTCGGCGGGAGGGAAGGTCTTAGCCAAAAACATTCAGTACTTC | 22 | TRBJ2-4 | TRBD2 | TRBV7-7 | .
CASSMVLGGTEAFF | TGTGCCAGTAGTATGGTATTGGGAGGGACTGAAGCTTTCTTT | 14 | TRBJ1-1 | . | TRBV19 | few
CASSFGTGTVYEQYF | TGTGCCAGTAGTTTCGGGACCGGGACAGTATACGAGCAGTACTTC | 15 | TRBJ2-7 | TRBD1 | TRBV19 | once
CASSVSQGGDEQFF | TGTGCCAGCAGCGTATCACAGGGGGGCGATGAGCAGTTCTTC | 14 | TRBJ2-1 | TRBD1 | TRBV9 | once
CASSLQGGRASGIQYF | TGTGCCAGCAGTTTACAGGGCGGGAGGGCCTCAGGCATTCAGTACTTC | 16 | TRBJ2-4 | TRBD2 | TRBV27 | few
CASSPIRGGDTEAFF | TGTGCCAGCAGCCCGATAAGGGGGGGGGACACTGAAGCTTTCTTT | 15 | TRBJ1-1 | . | TRBV7-9 | .
CSVEDRTDYGYTF | TGCAGCGTTGAAGACAGGACAGACTATGGCTACACCTTC | 13 | TRBJ1-2 | . | TRBV29-1 | few
CASSLKTDHNEKLFF | TGTGCCAGCAGTTTAAAGACAGACCATAATGAAAAACTGTTTTTT | 15 | TRBJ1-4 | . | TRBV28 | .